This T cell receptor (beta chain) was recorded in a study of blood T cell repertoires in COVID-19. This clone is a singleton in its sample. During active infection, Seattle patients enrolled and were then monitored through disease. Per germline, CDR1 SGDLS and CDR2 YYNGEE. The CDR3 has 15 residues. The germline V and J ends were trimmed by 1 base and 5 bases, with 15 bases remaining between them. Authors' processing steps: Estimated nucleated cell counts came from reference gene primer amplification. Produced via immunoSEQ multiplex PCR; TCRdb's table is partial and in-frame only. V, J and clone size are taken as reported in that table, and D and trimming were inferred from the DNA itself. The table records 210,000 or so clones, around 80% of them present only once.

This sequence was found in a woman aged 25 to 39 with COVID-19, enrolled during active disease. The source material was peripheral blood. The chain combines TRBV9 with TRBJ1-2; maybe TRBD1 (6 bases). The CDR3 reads CASSVNWGGAYGYTF. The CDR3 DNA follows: TGTGCCAGCAGCGTAAACTGGGGGGGCGCATATGGCTACACCTTC.